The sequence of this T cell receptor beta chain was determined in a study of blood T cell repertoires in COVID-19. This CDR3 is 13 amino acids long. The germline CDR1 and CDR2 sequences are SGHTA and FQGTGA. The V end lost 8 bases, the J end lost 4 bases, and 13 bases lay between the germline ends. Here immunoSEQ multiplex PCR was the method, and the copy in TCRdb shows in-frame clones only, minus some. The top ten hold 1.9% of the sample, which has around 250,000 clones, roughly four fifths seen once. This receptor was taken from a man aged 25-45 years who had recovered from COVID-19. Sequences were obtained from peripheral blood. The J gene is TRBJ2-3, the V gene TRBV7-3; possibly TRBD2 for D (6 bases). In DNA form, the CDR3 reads TGTGCCAGCTCCGGGGGTTTGGCAGATACGCAGTATTTT. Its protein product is CASSGGLADTQYF.